This T cell receptor beta chain was identified during a study of OX40 agonist ivuxolimab in advanced cancers. Study information: Checkpoint inhibitors had been given previously to approximately 41% of patients.

CDR1 DFQATT and CDR2 SNEGSKA come from the germline V gene (reference sequence). This CDR3 contains 11 residues. V was clipped by 6 bases and J by 7 bases, with 12 bases between them. In this sample, this clone turned up once. Libraries were prepared by immunoSEQ multiplex PCR; TCRdb keeps only in-frame clonotypes and omits some of them. The table lists about 100,000 clones, around 85% of them singletons, with around 5.9% in the top ten. This sequence joins TRBV20-1 and TRBJ2-5; unclear D gene. Source: CD4+ or CD8+ T cells sorted from blood, taken in a trial of the OX40 agonist ivuxolimab. The clonotype comes from an adult with an advanced solid tumor such as melanoma, head and neck, liver or kidney cancer. The CDR3 region is CSARTAGTQYF. The CDR3, as DNA: TGCAGTGCCCGGACGGCTGGGACCCAGTACTTC.